This TCR beta chain was captured by sequencing in a study of blood T cell repertoires in COVID-19. In the study overall: COVID-19 samples from acute and convalescent phases originated in the United States, Italy and Spain. T cells, B-cell-depleted T cells, or PBMCs supplied cDNA or gDNA.

As handled by the study authors: Amplification of reference gene primers was used by the study to estimate nucleated cell counts. The method was immunoSEQ multiplex PCR; TCRdb's version includes in-frame clones alone and lacks a portion of them. That table gives V, J and clone size, and the DNA gave D and trimming. The top ten clones hold about 6% of a sample with 200,000 to 250,000 clones, around 90% of them seen once. The sample holds a few counts of this clone. V lost 3 bases and J lost 7; bases outside the gene matches: 16. The CDR3 spans 17 residues. The germline gives CDR1 SGHDN, CDR2 FVKESK. J is TRBJ1-2 and V is TRBV14, with TRBD1 matching over 8 bases. The specimen sequenced was peripheral blood. This receptor was taken from a man aged 55 to 69 who had recovered from COVID-19. CDR3 sequence: CASSHAPHRGTGGGYTF. The CDR3 bases are TGTGCCAGCAGCCATGCCCCCCACAGGGGTACAGGGGGTGGCTACACCTTC.